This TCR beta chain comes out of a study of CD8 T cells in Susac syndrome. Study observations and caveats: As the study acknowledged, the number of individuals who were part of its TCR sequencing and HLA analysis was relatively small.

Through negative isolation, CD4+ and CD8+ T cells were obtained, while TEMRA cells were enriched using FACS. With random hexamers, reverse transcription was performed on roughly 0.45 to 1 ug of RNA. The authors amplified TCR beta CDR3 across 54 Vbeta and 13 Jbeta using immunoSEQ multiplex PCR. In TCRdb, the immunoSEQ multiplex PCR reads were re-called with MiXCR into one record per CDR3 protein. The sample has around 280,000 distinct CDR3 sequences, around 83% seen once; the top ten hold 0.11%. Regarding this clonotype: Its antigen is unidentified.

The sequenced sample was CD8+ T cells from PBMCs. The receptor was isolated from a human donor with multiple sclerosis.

CDR3 loop: CASSQIGSSAYNEQFF. The CDR3 DNA follows: TGTGCCAGCAGCCAAATTGGGTCTAGCGCATACAATGAGCAGTTCTTC. This chain joins TRBV7-9 and TRBJ2-1; weak D call: TRBD2 (6 bases). From germline, CDR1 is SEHNR and CDR2 FQNEAQ (reference sequence). V was shortened by 5 bases and J by 4 bases, with 18 bases between the two germline ends. CDR3 length equals 16 residues.